The 25 T cell receptor beta chains below all came from one sample that was sequenced in a study of cytomegalovirus exposure and HLA in healthy donors. PCR was performed using 60 Vbeta and 13 Jbeta primers. Method: immunoSEQ multiplex PCR; TCRdb's copy keeps in-frame clones and lacks some. The repertoire holds over 100,000 clones, with roughly 78% as singletons. The specimen was PBMCs. The receptors stem from a woman younger than 45 in good health and CMV-seropositive.

The V and J genes are TRBV2 and TRBJ2-5; TRBD1 aligns across 10 bases. CDR3 length equals 14 residues. Germline trimming cut 6 bases from V and 3 bases from J; bases unmatched to any gene: 4. From germline, CDR1 is SNHLY and CDR2 FYNNEI. The CDR3: CASRPGTGEETQYF. The CDR3 coding sequence is TGTGCCAGCAGACCCGGGACAGGGGAAGAGACCCAGTACTTC.

The CDR3 protein is CASSPNRGTGASSYEQYF. CDR3 nucleotides: TGCGCCAGCAGCCCTAATCGGGGGACAGGGGCTTCCTCCTACGAGCAGTACTTC. This sequence joins TRBV4-3 and TRBJ2-7; the match to TRBD1 covers 10 bases. V lost 4 bases to trimming and J lost 0 bases; unmatched junction nucleotides: 12. CDR1 and CDR2 (germline): LGHNA, YSLEER. This CDR3 is 18 amino acids long.

The chain combines TRBV10-1 with TRBJ1-3, with D possibly TRBD1 on 6 matching bases. The V gene's germline CDR1 is WNHNN and CDR2 SYGVQD (reference sequence). Trimming removed 8 bases from V and 3 bases from J, with 26 bases in between. CDR3 length: 18 residues. DNA for the CDR3: TGCGCCAGCTATCGAACGGGACAACCCTTTAAGGATGGAAACACCATATATTTT. Protein product: CASYRTGQPFKDGNTIYF.

The rearrangement links TRBV5-4 to TRBJ2-5; 7 bases agree with TRBD2. The CDR3 runs to 15 residues. From germline, CDR1 is SGHNT and CDR2 YYREEE (reference sequence). Trimming removed 0 bases from V and 5 bases from J; junction bases left unmatched: 7. The CDR3 loop reads CASSLGQRGLETQYF. Here the CDR3 DNA reads TGTGCCAGCAGCTTGGGACAGCGGGGTCTCGAGACCCAGTACTTC.

V is TRBV5-5 and J is TRBJ2-4; 9 bases fit TRBD2. With V trimmed by 4 bases and J by 0 bases, 8 bases remained unmatched. CDR1 is SGHKS and CDR2 is YYEKEE in the germline V gene (reference sequence). This CDR3 region has 17 residues. CDR3 sequence: CASSLTGGRGAKNIQYF. The CDR3 DNA reads TGTGCCAGCAGCCTAACCGGCGGGAGGGGAGCCAAAAACATTCAGTACTTC.

This clone was seen only a few times. The sample contains more than one DNA sequence encoding this CDR3. The chain combines TRBV6-5 with TRBJ1-6; TRBD1 agrees at 8 bases. J was trimmed by 10 bases and V by 6 bases; bases with no gene match: 5. This CDR3 has 13 residues. Per the germline V gene, CDR1 is MNHEY and CDR2 is SVGAGI. The CDR3 region is CASSRQGWSPLHF. CDR3 DNA sequence: TGTGCCAGCAGCAGACAGGGGTGGTCACCCCTCCACTTT.

This sequence joins TRBV5-6 and TRBJ2-5, with 7 nucleotides matching TRBD2. Germline V gene lookup returns CDR1 SGHDT and CDR2 YYEEEE. V was pared by 0 bases and J by 5 bases, with 4 bases of the junction left unmatched. The CDR3 loop spans 14 amino acids. The CDR3 nucleotides read TGTGCCAGCAGCTTGGTCGGGGGGACGGAGACCCAGTACTTC. Translation gives CASSLVGGTETQYF.

The gene calls are TRBV5-1 and TRBJ1-6, with D possibly being TRBD1 (6 bases). Germline CDR1 is SGHRS and CDR2 is YFSETQ. The CDR3 spans 15 residues. V was shortened by 0 bases and J by 13 bases, with 17 bases between the two germline ends. The CDR3 loop is CASSLVGQGLLPLHF. The CDR3 bases are TGCGCCAGCAGCTTGGTGGGCCAGGGGCTCTTGCCCCTCCACTTT.

This clone was observed a handful of times. The gene calls are TRBV11-2 and TRBJ2-1; the D gene is possibly TRBD2 (6 bases). The V gene lost 5 bases and the J gene lost 9 bases, with 14 bases spanning the gap. CDR1 is SGHAT and CDR2 is FQNNGV in the germline V gene. This CDR3 has 13 amino acids. The CDR3 nucleotides are TGTGCCAGCAGCCCCTGGGAGGCGGGTGAGCAGTTCTTC. This encodes CASSPWEAGEQFF.

V is TRBV4-1 and J is TRBJ1-3; D is perhaps TRBD1 (6 bases). The J call could be wrong; TRBJ2-2 is a better fit for the DNA end. This CDR3 is built from 16 residues. Germline lookup yields CDR1 MGHRA and CDR2 YSYEKL. CDR3: CASSQDLRGTAGELFF. The CDR3 region has the DNA TGCGCCAGCAGCCAAGATCTGAGGGGGACGGCCGGGGAGCTGTTTTTT.

The chain links TRBV27 to TRBJ2-5, with 11 positions matching TRBD2. V shed 6 bases, J shed 5 bases, and the junction held 8 bases outside the gene matches. The germline V gene encodes CDR1 MNHEY and CDR2 SMNVEV (reference sequence). This CDR3 spans 15 amino acids. The CDR3 spells CASSPTSSGGETQYF. The CDR3 nucleotides are TGTGCCAGCAGCCCAACCTCTAGCGGGGGGGAGACCCAGTACTTC.

The chain has TRBV29-1 and TRBJ2-1; the D gene is possibly TRBD2 (6 bases). The germline V and J ends were trimmed by 8 bases and 9 bases, with 17 bases remaining between them. The CDR3 is 12 residues long. CDR1 and CDR2 (germline): SQVTM, ANQGSEA. CDR3 sequence reads: CSTRRDSSEQFF. The CDR3 DNA is TGCAGCACACGTCGGGACTCTAGTGAGCAGTTCTTC.

This chain uses TRBV2 with TRBJ1-2; D not certain. Germline lookup yields CDR1 SNHLY and CDR2 FYNNEI. The CDR3 extends over 14 amino acids. Trimming pared 7 bases from V and 0 bases from J, leaving 12 bases between. The CDR3 region is CASKVDGANYGYTF. In DNA, the CDR3 is TGTGCCAGCAAGGTCGACGGAGCTAACTATGGCTACACCTTC.

In DNA, the CDR3 is TGCGCCAGCACCACCAGCGGACAGGGTTCGGTCACCGGGGAGCTGTTTTTT. Translating it yields CASTTSGQGSVTGELFF. V is TRBV5-1 and J is TRBJ2-2; 8 nucleotides align to TRBD1. Germline V lookup: CDR1 SGHRS, CDR2 YFSETQ. CDR3 length equals 17 residues. V trimming: 6 bases; J trimming: 4 bases; junction bases outside the gene matches: 14. The full variable domain, with the rest looked up from reference TRBV5-1 and TRBJ2-2, is KAGVTQTPRYLIKTRGQQVTLSCSPISGHRSVSWYQQTPGQGLQFLFEYFSETQRNKGNFPGRFSGRQFSNSRSEMNVSTLELGDSALYLCASTTSGQGSVTGELFFGEGSRLTVL.

The chain employs TRBV18 and TRBJ1-4, with D perhaps TRBD1 (6 bases). With 3 bases removed from V and 7 bases from J, the gap between germline ends came to 12 bases. CDR3 length equals 14 residues. From germline, CDR1 is KGHSH and CDR2 LQKENI. The CDR3 bases are TGTGCCAGCTCACCCCTAGGACAGCCTGAAAAACTGTTTTTT. Translating gives CASSPLGQPEKLFF.

This clone showed up just once. J is TRBJ1-2 and V is TRBV4-1; TRBD1 aligns across 8 bases. The germline gives CDR1 MGHRA, CDR2 YSYEKL. This CDR3 comprises 16 residues. After removal of 0 bases from V and 8 bases from J, the junction contained 11 bases not matched to a gene. The CDR3 is CASSQDGRTGSFGYTF. The CDR3 DNA follows: TGCGCCAGCAGCCAAGATGGACGGACAGGGTCTTTCGGCTACACCTTC.

The chain combines TRBV2 with TRBJ2-7; D is possibly TRBD1 (6 bases). This CDR3 has 13 residues. Germline lookup yields CDR1 SNHLY and CDR2 FYNNEI. With 5 bases removed from V and 2 bases from J, the gap between germline ends came to 10 bases. The CDR3 region has the DNA TGTGCCAGCAGTACGACAGGTCCCTACGAGCAGTACTTC. Translated: CASSTTGPYEQYF. Filled out from reference TRBV2 and TRBJ2-7, the complete variable domain reads EPEVTQTPSHQVTQMGQEVILRCVPISNHLYFYWYRQILGQKVEFLVSFYNNEISEKSEIFDDQFSVERPDGSNFTLKIRSTKLEDSAMYFCASSTTGPYEQYFGPGTRLTVT.

This rearrangement joins TRBV25-1 to TRBJ1-2, with unresolved D. V lost 6 bases and J 3 bases, leaving 11 bases between the germline ends. Germline V CDR1 and CDR2: MGHDK, SYGVNS. The CDR3 loop spans 13 amino acids. CDR3 DNA sequence: TGTGCCAGCAGCATCCCCGGAGACTATGGCTACACCTTC. Protein product: CASSIPGDYGYTF.

The V call is TRBV5-1, the J call TRBJ2-3; 13 positions agree with TRBD2. Looked up from germline, CDR1 is SGHRS and CDR2 is YFSETQ. The CDR3 has 15 amino acids. J gave up 1 base and V 9 bases, and 5 bases lay outside the gene matches. CDR3 region: CATTGLAGGTDTQYF. CDR3 coding DNA: TGCGCCACCACCGGACTAGCGGGGGGCACAGATACGCAGTATTTT.

The chain is built from TRBV11-3 and TRBJ2-3, with TRBD2 matching over 9 bases. With V trimmed by 4 bases and J by 6 bases, 8 bases remained unmatched. This CDR3 region has 15 residues. Germline CDR1 and CDR2: SGHNT and YENEEA. The chain's CDR3 is CASSSGLAGPDTQYF. The CDR3 DNA is TGTGCCAGCAGCTCGGGTCTAGCGGGGCCGGATACGCAGTATTTT.

CDR3 nucleotides: TGTGCCAGCAGCAATCCTCCGGACAGGGGTGGTGACTACGAGCAGTACTTC. This codes for CASSNPPDRGGDYEQYF. This sequence joins TRBV21-1 and TRBJ2-7; no DNA check was done on the table's D call, TRBD1. TRBV21-1 is classified as a pseudogene. The CDR3 is made up of 17 amino acids.

This clone has only a few counts. This chain uses TRBV6-5 with TRBJ2-7; D is perhaps TRBD1 (6 bases). The ends were cut back, 0 bases at V and 4 bases at J, with 16 bases in the middle. CDR1 and CDR2 from the germline V gene are MNHEY and SVGAGI. The length of the CDR3 is 16 residues. CDR3 sequence reads: CASSYSNLDSYYEQYF. The CDR3 DNA sequence: TGTGCCAGCAGTTACTCGAATCTGGACAGCTATTACGAGCAGTACTTC.

For this clone: The identical CDR3 is also encoded by other nucleotide sequences in the sample. The chain joins TRBV18 to TRBJ2-5, with D possibly being TRBD1 (6 bases). V lost 6 bases to trimming and J lost 2 bases, with 10 bases between them. Germline CDR1 reads KGHSH; CDR2 reads LQKENI. The CDR3 is 13 amino acids. DNA for the CDR3: TGTGCCAGCTCCCTTAGGGGGCAAGAGACCCAGTACTTC. As protein: CASSLRGQETQYF.

The chain couples TRBV9 to TRBJ1-6, with TRBD1 matching over 8 bases. Germline V lookup: CDR1 SGDLS, CDR2 YYNGEE. Trimming removed 4 bases from V and 5 bases from J; junction bases left unmatched: 5. The CDR3 is made up of 15 amino acids. CDR3 in amino acids: CASSYSTGDNSPLHF. The DNA for the CDR3 is TGTGCCAGCAGCTATTCGACAGGGGATAATTCACCCCTCCACTTT.

The chain recombines TRBV29-1 with TRBJ2-5; 8 nucleotides match TRBD2. This CDR3 comprises 15 residues. Trimming removed 7 bases from V and 9 bases from J; junction bases left unmatched: 19. CDR1 is SQVTM and CDR2 is ANQGSEA in the germline V gene. The CDR3 reads CSAARSGGKLFPQYF. The CDR3 coding sequence is TGCAGCGCTGCCCGGTCGGGGGGGAAGTTATTCCCCCAGTACTTC.